One sample yielded the 19 T cell receptor beta chains listed below, sequenced in a study of T cell responses to AZD1222 COVID-19 vaccine. Assay used: immunoSEQ multiplex PCR; TCRdb lists only in-frame clones, some missing. Among about 180,000 clones listed, roughly 92% were seen once. The sample consisted of peripheral blood, taken on day 0 of AZD1222 vaccination. The receptors derive from an adult in good health.

This rearrangement joins TRBV10-1 to TRBJ1-1; the D gene is possibly TRBD1 (5 bases). This CDR3 contains 13 residues. The V and J ends lost 3 bases and 2 bases respectively, with 7 bases between them. Germline V lookup: CDR1 WNHNN, CDR2 SYGVQD (reference sequence). The DNA of the CDR3 is TGCGCCAGCAGTGACAGGGTAAACACTGAAGCTTTCTTT. Amino acids: CASSDRVNTEAFF.

The V and J genes are TRBV11-2 and TRBJ2-1, with TRBD2 matching 10 bases. This CDR3 has 19 residues. Germline values: CDR1 SGHAT, CDR2 FQNNGV. V gave up 0 bases and J gave up 4 bases; unmatched junction bases: 12. CDR3 region: CASSLDGRLAGEGYNEQFF. DNA of the CDR3: TGTGCCAGCAGCTTAGATGGCCGACTAGCGGGCGAGGGGTACAATGAGCAGTTCTTC.

Worth noting for this clone: Relative to the germline gene, one junction end is altered; a read error may explain this. V gene TRBV25-1 combines with J gene TRBJ1-3; TRBD1 might be the D (6 bases). CDR1 and CDR2 from the germline V gene are MGHDK and SYGVNS. CDR3 length equals 12 residues. CDR3 in amino acids: CASSEGTGKPFF. DNA for the CDR3: TGTGCCAGCAGTGAGGGAACAGGGAAACCTTTTTTT. Supplemented by reference TRBV25-1 and TRBJ1-3, the full variable domain reads EADIYQTPRYLVIGTGKKITLECSQTMGHDKMYWYQQDPGMELHLIHYSYGVNSTEKGDLSSESTVSRIRTEHFPLTLESARPSHTSQYLCASSEGTGKPFFGEGSWLTVV.

The V gene is TRBV18, the J gene TRBJ2-7; 7 bases are shared with TRBD2. Germline V gives CDR1 KGHSH, CDR2 LQKENI. The CDR3 has 13 amino acids. Losses at the gene ends were 3 bases for V and 3 bases for J; bases not matched to a gene: 2. The CDR3 reads CASSPPGGYEQYF. In DNA, the CDR3 is TGTGCCAGCTCACCGCCGGGGGGCTACGAGCAGTACTTC.

CDR3 residues: CASSLSRGRQPQHF. In DNA, the CDR3 is TGTGCCAGCAGTTTATCGCGGGGGAGGCAGCCCCAGCATTTT. This chain joins TRBV27 and TRBJ1-5, with D perhaps matching TRBD1 (5 bases). The CDR3 has 14 residues. V lost 0 bases and J 7 bases, leaving 10 bases between the germline ends. The germline V gene has CDR1 MNHEY and CDR2 SMNVEV (reference sequence).

V usage is TRBV5-1 and J usage is TRBJ2-1; 8 nucleotides agree with TRBD2. There are 16 residues in the CDR3. The V gene's germline CDR1 is SGHRS and CDR2 YFSETQ. V shed 2 bases, J shed 10 bases, and the junction held 14 bases outside the gene matches. CDR3 loop: CASSLQPGTSQAEQFF. DNA for the CDR3: TGCGCCAGCAGCTTACAGCCAGGGACTAGTCAGGCGGAGCAGTTCTTC.

This chain links TRBV3-1 (or the pseudogene TRBV3-2) with TRBJ2-7; no definite D call. The CDR3 contains 11 residues. The V end was cut by 4 bases, the J end by 9 bases, with 10 bases between. Germline V gene lookup returns CDR1 LGHDT and CDR2 YNNKEL (reference sequence). The DNA of the CDR3 is TGTGCCAGCAGCCCCGGCAAGGGGCAGTACTTC. Its protein product is CASSPGKGQYF.

The chain employs TRBV29-1 and TRBJ1-5, with a tentative D call TRBD1 (6 bases). Trimming shortened V by 7 bases and J by 3 bases, and 13 bases separated the two germline ends. Looked up from germline, CDR1 is SQVTM and CDR2 is ANQGSEA. The CDR3 length is 13 residues. The CDR3 coding sequence is TGCAGCGCCTCTGAGGGGGTCAATCAGCCCCAGCATTTT. Its protein product is CSASEGVNQPQHF.

The V gene is TRBV11-2, the J gene TRBJ2-3; D unresolved. Germline lookup yields CDR1 SGHAT and CDR2 FQNNGV. CDR3 length equals 16 residues. Trimming took 1 base from V and 2 from J, leaving 13 bases between them. The CDR3, as DNA: TGTGCCAGCAGCTTAGGCGGCCTACGATTCACAGATACGCAGTATTTT. Residues: CASSLGGLRFTDTQYF. Together with reference TRBV11-2 and TRBJ2-3, the CDR3 gives the full variable domain: EAGVAQSPRYKIIEKRQSVAFWCNPISGHATLYWYQQILGQGPKLLIQFQNNGVVDDSQLPKDRFSAERLKGVDSTLKIQPAKLEDSAVYLCASSLGGLRFTDTQYFGPGTRLTVL.

The V and J genes are TRBV5-1 and TRBJ1-1, with TRBD1 matching over 7 bases. This CDR3 comprises 16 residues. Trimming removed 4 bases from V and 2 bases from J; junction bases left unmatched: 11. The germline V gene encodes CDR1 SGHRS and CDR2 YFSETQ. CDR3 in amino acids: CASSADPGQSNTEAFF. The CDR3 coding sequence is TGCGCCAGCAGCGCGGACCCGGGACAGAGTAACACTGAAGCTTTCTTT.

The chain combines TRBV10-3 with TRBJ1-1; 8 positions match TRBD1. With V trimmed by 10 bases and J by 4 bases, 8 bases remained unmatched. Germline-derived CDR1 and CDR2 are ENHRY and SYGVKD. The CDR3 length is 13 residues. CDR3 residues: CATSTGAGTEAFF. CDR3 sequence (DNA): TGTGCCACCTCGACAGGGGCCGGCACTGAAGCTTTCTTT.

The chain carries TRBV27 and TRBJ2-1, with D possibly being TRBD2 (5 bases). This CDR3 is 16 amino acids long. Trimming removed 6 bases from V and 4 bases from J, with 19 bases in between. Germline V gene lookup returns CDR1 MNHEY and CDR2 SMNVEV (reference sequence). CDR3 sequence (DNA): TGTGCCAGCAGCCCACCCCAACCAGCGGCTTACAATGAGCAGTTCTTC. It specifies CASSPPQPAAYNEQFF.

The rearrangement uses TRBV27 and TRBJ2-7; D is possibly TRBD2 (5 bases). V was clipped by 4 bases and J by 3 bases, with 10 bases between them. CDR1 MNHEY and CDR2 SMNVEV come from the germline V gene (reference sequence). This CDR3 has 13 residues. CDR3 loop: CASSSLGDYEQYF. The CDR3 region has the DNA TGTGCCAGCAGTTCACTCGGGGACTACGAGCAGTACTTC.

This rearrangement joins TRBV11-2 to TRBJ2-7, with 10 bases lining up with TRBD1. Germline V gene data show CDR1 as SGHAT and CDR2 as FQNNGV. CDR3 size: 15 residues. J was trimmed by 3 bases and V by 5 bases; bases with no gene match: 7. In nucleotides, the CDR3 is TGTGCCAGCAGCCCTACCCGGACAGGGGGCTACGAGCAGTACTTC. Translated, it gives CASSPTRTGGYEQYF.

The chain employs TRBV10-3 and TRBJ2-1; D is perhaps TRBD2 (5 bases). V was trimmed by 5 bases and J by 4 bases, leaving 24 bases between them. Germline CDR1 and CDR2: ENHRY and SYGVKD. This CDR3 has 18 amino acids. The CDR3 region is CAISTDYNSLGSYNEQFF. In nucleotides, the CDR3 is TGTGCCATCAGTACCGACTATAACAGTTTAGGCTCGTACAATGAGCAGTTCTTC.

The V gene is TRBV6-6, the J gene TRBJ1-1, with 8 bases matching TRBD1. This CDR3 region has 14 residues. After removal of 5 bases from V and 5 bases from J, the junction contained 7 bases not matched to a gene. In germline, CDR1 is MNHNY, CDR2 SVGAGI (reference sequence). CDR3 DNA: TGTGCCAGCAGTCCCGACAGGGGTAGAACTGAAGCTTTCTTT. This sequence encodes CASSPDRGRTEAFF.

This clone was counted once. Other DNA sequences from this sample encode an identical CDR3 as well. The J gene is TRBJ1-1, the V gene TRBV19; D call uncertain. The CDR3 covers 11 residues. The ends were cut back, 7 bases at V and 5 bases at J, with 8 bases in the middle. From germline, CDR1 is LNHDA and CDR2 SQIVND (reference sequence). CDR3 DNA sequence: TGTGCCAGTACCTCCGGAACTGAAGCTTTCTTT. Its translation is CASTSGTEAFF.

CDR3 loop: CASSQLTPTGAPFETEAFF. The CDR3 DNA follows: TGTGCCAGCTCCCAACTCACCCCGACAGGGGCCCCCTTCGAAACTGAAGCTTTCTTT. The rearrangement uses TRBV18 and TRBJ1-1; 8 nucleotides line up with TRBD1. This CDR3 contains 19 residues. Unmatched junction bases numbered 23, after V lost 6 bases and J lost 5 bases. Per germline, CDR1 KGHSH and CDR2 LQKENI.

The genes are TRBV19 and TRBJ2-6; 9 bases align to TRBD2. Trimming removed 6 bases from V and 0 bases from J; junction bases left unmatched: 9. CDR1 is LNHDA, CDR2 SQIVND, per germline (reference sequence). This CDR3 is 18 amino acids long. As DNA, the CDR3 is TGTGCCAGTAGGGACCCTAGCGGGGTTAGCTCTGGGGCCAACGTCCTGACTTTC. Its translation: CASRDPSGVSSGANVLTF.